These T cell receptor beta chains were read from a single sample in a study of cytomegalovirus exposure and HLA in healthy donors. Profiled with immunoSEQ multiplex PCR; TCRdb holds only in-frame clones, not every one. The sample shows about 83,000 clones, about two thirds of them seen only once. Sample: PBMCs. Receptors were obtained from a man in his fifties or sixties in good health and CMV-seronegative. CDR3s include the opening cysteine and the closing phenylalanine or tryptophan. A D gene is named only where the DNA matches it firmly. Clone size is shown for a subset of rows, as once, few, many or a class of expanded clone.

j_gene	abundance	len	d_gene	v_gene	CDR3aa	CDR3nt
TRBJ2-3	medium-sized	16	TRBD2	TRBV9	CASSVVGGEVTDTQYF	TGTGCCAGCAGCGTAGTGGGGGGGGAGGTCACAGATACGCAGTATTTT
TRBJ2-3	.	12	.	TRBV9	CASSGSTDTQYF	TGTGCCAGTTCAGGGAGCACAGATACGCAGTATTTT
TRBJ1-1	once	13	.	TRBV7-9	CASSLAGTTEAFF	TGTGCCAGCAGCTTAGCCGGGACAACTGAAGCTTTCTTT
TRBJ1-3	.	14	.	TRBV7-8	CASSRVGSGNTIYF	TGTGCCAGCAGCCGAGTCGGCTCTGGAAACACCATATATTTT
TRBJ2-3	.	15	TRBD2	TRBV10-3	CAIGSGTSLADTQYF	TGTGCCATCGGATCCGGGACTAGCCTCGCGGATACGCAGTATTTT
TRBJ2-5	few	16	TRBD2	TRBV4-3	CASSQASGGRVETQYF	TGCGCCAGCAGCCAAGCGTCCGGGGGGAGGGTGGAGACCCAGTACTTC
TRBJ2-7	few	13	TRBD2	TRBV6-5	CASKLAGFDEQYF	TGTGCCAGCAAACTAGCGGGGTTCGACGAGCAGTACTTC
TRBJ1-4	.	15	.	TRBV28	CASSLIGAGREKLFF	TGTGCCAGCAGTTTAATTGGTGCGGGGAGGGAAAAACTGTTTTTT
TRBJ2-2	.	17	TRBD2	TRBV27	CASRRLAGGPATGELFF	TGTGCCAGCAGGAGGCTAGCGGGGGGACCAGCCACCGGGGAGCTGTTTTTT
TRBJ2-1	.	15	.	TRBV29-1	CSVPPGTPGLGEQFF	TGCAGCGTTCCCCCCGGGACACCCGGGTTGGGTGAGCAGTTCTTC
TRBJ1-1	.	13	.	TRBV28	CASSLRQGWKAFF	TGTGCCAGCAGTTTGCGTCAGGGATGGAAAGCTTTCTTT
TRBJ2-7	.	14	.	TRBV5-1	CASSFAGLTYEQYF	TGCGCCAGCAGCTTTGCGGGACTGACCTACGAGCAGTACTTC
TRBJ2-1	.	15	TRBD2	TRBV6-5	CASSYSRTSGNEQFF	TGTGCCAGCAGTTACTCTAGGACTAGCGGCAATGAGCAGTTCTTC
TRBJ2-1	.	12	.	TRBV6-1	CASRGPGDEQFF	TGTGCCAGCAGGGGGCCGGGAGATGAGCAGTTCTTC
TRBJ1-1	.	15	.	TRBV5-4	CASSPRVGARAEAFF	TGTGCCAGCAGCCCGAGGGTGGGGGCTCGGGCTGAAGCTTTCTTT
TRBJ2-7	.	15	TRBD2	TRBV7-9	CASSLATSDLAEQYF	TGTGCCAGCAGCTTAGCAACTAGCGATCTTGCCGAGCAGTACTTC
TRBJ1-5	few	14	.	TRBV30	CAWSDGQRDQPQHF	TGTGCCTGGAGTGATGGACAGCGTGATCAGCCCCAGCATTTT
TRBJ1-5	.	16	.	TRBV19	CASSIVRGTSNQPQHF	TGTGCCAGTAGTATAGTTCGGGGGACGTCCAATCAGCCCCAGCATTTT
TRBJ2-5	once	14	.	TRBV9	CASSSGVGRETQYF	TGTGCCAGCAGCTCGGGTGTGGGTAGAGAGACCCAGTACTTC
TRBJ1-1	.	13	TRBD1	TRBV12-5	CASGPDRVLKAFF	TGTGCTAGTGGGCCGGACAGGGTTCTTAAAGCTTTCTTT
TRBJ2-7	.	15	TRBD1	TRBV7-9	CASSLGTAFGYEQYF	TGTGCCAGCAGCCTTGGGACAGCTTTTGGCTACGAGCAGTACTTC
TRBJ1-6	.	15	.	TRBV5-1	CASSSRTAINSPLHF	TGCGCCAGCAGTTCTAGGACAGCCATTAATTCACCCCTCCACTTT
TRBJ1-1	.	15	TRBD1	TRBV5-1	CASSHAGQGATDAFF	TGCGCCAGCAGCCATGCCGGACAGGGGGCCACTGATGCTTTCTTT
TRBJ2-7	.	15	TRBD1	TRBV15	CATRGRTGSSYEQYF	TGTGCCACCAGAGGAAGGACAGGGAGCTCCTACGAGCAGTACTTC
TRBJ2-2	.	16	TRBD2	TRBV6-6	CASSPIAGTNTGELFF	TGTGCCAGCAGCCCGATAGCGGGCACGAACACCGGGGAGCTGTTTTTT
TRBJ1-1	.	16	.	TRBV5-4	CASSLADSFMNTEAFF	TGTGCCAGCAGCTTGGCCGACAGTTTCATGAACACTGAAGCTTTCTTT
TRBJ1-2	few	12	.	TRBV30	CAWSGQNYGYTF	TGTGCCTGGAGTGGACAGAACTATGGCTACACCTTC
TRBJ1-1	.	17	.	TRBV30	CAWRELGGSPSNTEAFF	TGTGCCTGGAGAGAATTGGGTGGGAGCCCGTCGAACACTGAAGCTTTCTTT
TRBJ2-7	few	15	TRBD2	TRBV10-3	CAISESERGGYEQYF	TGTGCCATCAGTGAGTCGGAGCGGGGTGGGTACGAGCAGTACTTC
TRBJ2-7	few	19	TRBD2	TRBV7-8	CASSFRAGAPTLRLYEQYF	TGTGCCAGCAGCTTCCGAGCGGGGGCCCCCACCTTGCGATTGTACGAGCAGTACTTC
TRBJ2-2	few	15	TRBD1	TRBV4-1	CASSHPGQGTGELFF	TGCGCCAGCAGCCACCCGGGACAGGGGACCGGGGAGCTGTTTTTT
TRBJ2-5	.	12	.	TRBV25-1	CATGETLETQYF	TGTGCCACCGGGGAGACCCTAGAGACCCAGTACTTC
TRBJ2-1	.	12	TRBD2	TRBV13	CASSREHNEQFF	TGTGCCAGCTCGCGGGAGCACAATGAGCAGTTCTTC
TRBJ2-7	.	13	.	TRBV7-6	CASSPGLEYEQYF	TGTGCCAGCAGCCCGGGACTCGAATACGAGCAGTACTTC
TRBJ1-5	.	16	.	TRBV19	CASSIRRSGSGQPQHF	TGTGCCAGTAGTATCCGGCGGTCAGGGTCAGGGCAGCCCCAGCATTTT
TRBJ2-5	.	14	TRBD1	TRBV6-1	CASSAYRGTETQYF	TGTGCCAGCAGTGCATACAGGGGGACAGAGACCCAGTACTTC
TRBJ2-7	few	16	.	TRBV6-6	CASSYSRVGATYEQYF	TGTGCCAGCAGTTACTCGAGGGTGGGGGCGACCTACGAGCAGTACTTC
TRBJ2-3	.	16	.	TRBV7-9	CSSSSELAPNTDTQYF	TGTTCCAGCAGCTCCGAACTAGCACCAAACACAGATACGCAGTATTTT
TRBJ1-2	few	16	TRBD1	TRBV18	CASSRAGTEDNYGYTF	TGTGCCAGCTCACGCGCCGGGACAGAAGATAACTATGGCTACACCTTC
TRBJ1-3	.	16	.	TRBV7-8	CASSLGSGVSGNTIYF	TGTGCCAGCAGCTTAGGGTCAGGGGTTTCTGGAAACACCATATATTTT
TRBJ2-1	.	15	.	TRBV19	CASSIEQGTYNEQFF	TGTGCCAGTAGTATCGAGCAGGGTACATACAATGAGCAGTTCTTC
TRBJ2-1	.	16	.	TRBV5-6	CASSLDPRTHYNEQFF	TGTGCCAGCAGCTTGGATCCCCGGACACACTACAATGAGCAGTTCTTC
TRBJ2-2	.	16	.	TRBV30	CAWSVLSPRATGELFF	TGTGCCTGGAGTGTACTGTCGCCGCGGGCCACCGGGGAGCTGTTTTTT
TRBJ1-2	.	13	.	TRBV11-2	CASSLDHSYGYTF	TGTGCCAGCAGCTTAGACCACAGCTATGGCTACACCTTC
TRBJ1-5	.	17	.	TRBV2	CASSDLRDELGLEPQHF	TGTGCCAGCAGCGACTTGCGGGACGAATTGGGTTTGGAGCCCCAGCATTTT
TRBJ2-7	.	14	TRBD2	TRBV7-9	CSSASGGSSYEQYF	TGTTCCAGCGCCTCCGGCGGGAGCTCCTACGAGCAGTACTTC
TRBJ2-1	.	16	TRBD1	TRBV5-1	CASSSSGTGVFGEQFF	TGCGCCAGCAGCTCCTCCGGGACAGGGGTCTTTGGTGAGCAGTTCTTC
TRBJ1-5	.	15	TRBD1	TRBV5-1	CASSPTGGFNQPQHF	TGCGCCAGCAGCCCGACAGGGGGCTTTAATCAGCCCCAGCATTTT
TRBJ1-1	.	16	.	TRBV6-6	CASSYSKQSVNTEAFF	TGTGCCAGCAGTTACTCGAAGCAGAGCGTAAACACTGAAGCTTTCTTT
TRBJ1-3	.	17	.	TRBV2	CASSEVRTPISGNTIYF	TGTGCCAGCAGTGAAGTCCGGACTCCTATCTCTGGAAACACCATATATTTT
TRBJ2-2	few	16	TRBD1	TRBV7-7	CASSFTTGANTGELFF	TGTGCTAGCAGCTTCACGACAGGGGCGAACACCGGGGAGCTGTTTTTT
TRBJ2-1	.	15	.	TRBV25-1	CASSSKWGSPNEQFF	TGTGCCAGCAGTTCCAAGTGGGGCTCCCCAAATGAGCAGTTCTTC
TRBJ2-1	.	16	TRBD1	TRBV2	CASSKPGTGTSNEQFF	TGTGCCAGCAGTAAGCCCGGGACAGGGACGTCAAATGAGCAGTTCTTC
TRBJ2-7	once	13	TRBD1	TRBV10-3	CATSGTGTYEQYF	TGTGCCACCTCCGGGACAGGGACCTACGAGCAGTACTTC